Here is one TCR beta chain with its context. Antigen unknown. The source of the sample is a study of shared clonotypes between healthy human individuals. Background on the study: Each donor had three CD4 naive, three CD4 memory, two CD8 naive and one CD8 memory plate.

CD8 cells classed as naive were CD45RO-negative and positively selected for CCR7, excluding terminally differentiated effector memory CD45RA+ cells. Findings of the study overall: Apart from blood, nothing was sampled; tissue repertoires likely differ. It was the few donors that limited the genetic and exposure-history diversity represented.

For each subset, genomic DNA was distributed in equal portions over several immunoSEQ plates. The repertoire was sequenced with immunoSEQ multiplex PCR; TCRdb's copy has only in-frame clones and lacks some. The top ten clones hold approximately 1.6% of a sample with about 2.2 million clones, roughly 95% of them seen once. Germline V gene sequence: CDR1 ENHRY, CDR2 SYGVKD. Trimming took 2 bases from V and 5 from J, leaving 6 bases between them. This CDR3 has 12 residues. The material sequenced was naive CD8+ T cells from PBMCs. The TCR comes from a man younger than 30 in good health. Some clones in this sample may be carry-over from other donors' samples. This chain links TRBV10-3 with TRBJ2-5; D perhaps matches TRBD1 (5 bases). The CDR3 protein is CAISEKGETQYF. In DNA, the CDR3 is TGTGCCATCAGTGAGAAGGGGGAGACCCAGTACTTC.